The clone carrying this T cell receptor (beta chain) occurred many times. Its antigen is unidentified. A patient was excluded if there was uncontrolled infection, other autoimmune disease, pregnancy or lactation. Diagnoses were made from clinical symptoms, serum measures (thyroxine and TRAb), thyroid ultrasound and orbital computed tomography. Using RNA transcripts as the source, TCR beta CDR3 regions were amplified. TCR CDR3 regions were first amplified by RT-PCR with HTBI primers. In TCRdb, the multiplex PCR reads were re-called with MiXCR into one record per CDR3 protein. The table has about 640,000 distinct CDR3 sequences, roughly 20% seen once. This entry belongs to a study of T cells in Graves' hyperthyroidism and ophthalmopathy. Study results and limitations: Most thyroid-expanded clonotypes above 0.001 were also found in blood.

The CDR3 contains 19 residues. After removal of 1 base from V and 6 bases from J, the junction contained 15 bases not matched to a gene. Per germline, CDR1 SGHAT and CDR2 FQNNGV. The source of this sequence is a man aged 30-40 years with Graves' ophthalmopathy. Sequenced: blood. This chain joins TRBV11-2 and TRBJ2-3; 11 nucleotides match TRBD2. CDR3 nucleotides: TGTGCCAGCAGCTTAGGGCGAGTTAGCGGGAGGGCCGATCGGGATACGCAGTATTTT. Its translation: CASSLGRVSGRADRDTQYF.